This TCR beta chain is from a study of cytomegalovirus exposure and HLA in healthy donors. Looked up from germline, CDR1 is SGHDT and CDR2 is YYEEEE. This CDR3 region has 16 residues. Unmatched junction bases numbered 10, after V lost 4 bases and J lost 7 bases. The PCR was carried out with 60 Vbeta primers and 13 Jbeta primers. Method: immunoSEQ multiplex PCR; TCRdb's copy keeps in-frame clones and lacks some. The sample shows 160,000 or so clones, around 76% of them seen only once. The chain links TRBV5-6 to TRBJ2-1; 11 positions agree with TRBD2. Input material: PBMCs. The receptor comes from a man aged 40-49 years in good health and CMV-seronegative. The CDR3 DNA is TGTGCCAGCAGCACCGAACTAGCGGGAGTCTTAAATGAGCAGTTCTTC. Protein: CASSTELAGVLNEQFF.